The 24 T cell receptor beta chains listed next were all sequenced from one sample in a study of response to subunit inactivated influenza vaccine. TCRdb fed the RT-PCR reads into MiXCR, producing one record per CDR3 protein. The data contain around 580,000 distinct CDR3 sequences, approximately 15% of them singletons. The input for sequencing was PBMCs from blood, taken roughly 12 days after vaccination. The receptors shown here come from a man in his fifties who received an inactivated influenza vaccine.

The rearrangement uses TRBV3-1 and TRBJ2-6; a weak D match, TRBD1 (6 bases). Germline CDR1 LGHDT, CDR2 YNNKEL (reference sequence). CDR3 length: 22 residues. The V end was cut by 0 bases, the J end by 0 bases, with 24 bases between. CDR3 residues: CASSQDSTTGTDQLSGANVLTF. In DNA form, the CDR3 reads TGTGCCAGCAGCCAAGATTCTACCACAGGGACCGACCAACTCTCTGGGGCCAACGTCCTGACTTTC.

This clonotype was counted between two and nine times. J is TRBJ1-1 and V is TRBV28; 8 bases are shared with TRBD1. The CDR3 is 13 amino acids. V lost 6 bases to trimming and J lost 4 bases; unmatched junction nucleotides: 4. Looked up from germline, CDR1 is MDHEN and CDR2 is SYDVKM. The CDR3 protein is CASRMDRATEAFF. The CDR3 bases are TGTGCCAGCAGGATGGACAGGGCCACTGAAGCTTTCTTT.

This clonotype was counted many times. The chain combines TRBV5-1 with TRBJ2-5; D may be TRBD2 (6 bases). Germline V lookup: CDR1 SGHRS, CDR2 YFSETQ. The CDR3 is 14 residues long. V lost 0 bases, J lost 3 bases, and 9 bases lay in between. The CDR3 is CASSLEREEETQYF. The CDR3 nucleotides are TGCGCCAGCAGCTTGGAGAGGGAGGAAGAGACCCAGTACTTC.

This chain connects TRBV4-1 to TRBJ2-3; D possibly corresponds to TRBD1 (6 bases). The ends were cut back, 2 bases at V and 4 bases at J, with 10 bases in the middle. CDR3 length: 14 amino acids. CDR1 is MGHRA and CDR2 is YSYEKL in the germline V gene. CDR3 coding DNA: TGCGCCAGCAGCCAAACAGGGTGGGCAGATACGCAGTATTTT. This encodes CASSQTGWADTQYF.

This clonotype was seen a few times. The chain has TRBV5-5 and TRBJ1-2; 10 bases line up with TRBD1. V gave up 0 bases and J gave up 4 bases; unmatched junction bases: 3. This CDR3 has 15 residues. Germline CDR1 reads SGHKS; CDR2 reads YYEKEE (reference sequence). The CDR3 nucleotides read TGTGCCAGCAGCTTGGCGGGACAGGGGACCTATGGCTACACCTTC. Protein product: CASSLAGQGTYGYTF.

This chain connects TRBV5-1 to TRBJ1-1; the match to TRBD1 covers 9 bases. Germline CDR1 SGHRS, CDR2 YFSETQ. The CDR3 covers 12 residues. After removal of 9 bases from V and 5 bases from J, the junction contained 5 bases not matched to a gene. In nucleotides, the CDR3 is TGCGCCATCACAGGGGGCTGGACTGAAGCTTTCTTT. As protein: CAITGGWTEAFF. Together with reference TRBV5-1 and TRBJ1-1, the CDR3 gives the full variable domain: KAGVTQTPRYLIKTRGQQVTLSCSPISGHRSVSWYQQTPGQGLQFLFEYFSETQRNKGNFPGRFSGRQFSNSRSEMNVSTLELGDSALYLCAITGGWTEAFFGQGTRLTVV.

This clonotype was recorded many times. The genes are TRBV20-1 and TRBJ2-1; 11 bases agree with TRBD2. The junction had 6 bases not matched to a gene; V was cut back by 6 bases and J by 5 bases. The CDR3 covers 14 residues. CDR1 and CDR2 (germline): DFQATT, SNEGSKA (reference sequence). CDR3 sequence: CSAPTSGGNNEQFF. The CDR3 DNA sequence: TGCAGTGCACCAACTAGCGGGGGCAACAATGAGCAGTTCTTC.

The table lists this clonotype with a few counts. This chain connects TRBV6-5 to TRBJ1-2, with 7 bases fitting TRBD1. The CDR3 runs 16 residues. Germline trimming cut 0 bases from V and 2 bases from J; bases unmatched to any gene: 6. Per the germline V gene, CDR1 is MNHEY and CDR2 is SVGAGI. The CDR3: CASSYSSYRGNYGYTF. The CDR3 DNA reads TGTGCCAGCAGTTACTCCAGTTACAGGGGAAACTATGGCTACACCTTC.

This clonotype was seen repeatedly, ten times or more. The CDR3: CSALLFGGRDSGELFF. CDR3 in DNA: TGCAGTGCTCTTCTTTTTGGCGGGAGAGATTCCGGGGAGCTGTTTTTT. The rearrangement joins TRBV20-1 to TRBJ2-2, with 7 positions matching TRBD2. Trimming cost V 5 bases and J 6 bases; bases outside gene matches: 15. This CDR3 has 16 residues. Germline assignment: CDR1 DFQATT and CDR2 SNEGSKA (reference sequence).

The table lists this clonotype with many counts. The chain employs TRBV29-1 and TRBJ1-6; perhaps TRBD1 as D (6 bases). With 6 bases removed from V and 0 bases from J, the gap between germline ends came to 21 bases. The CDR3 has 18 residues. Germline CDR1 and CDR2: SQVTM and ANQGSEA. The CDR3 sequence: CSVLGGAYRSSYNSPLHF. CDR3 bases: TGCAGCGTCCTTGGGGGGGCCTATAGGAGCTCCTATAATTCACCCCTCCACTTT.

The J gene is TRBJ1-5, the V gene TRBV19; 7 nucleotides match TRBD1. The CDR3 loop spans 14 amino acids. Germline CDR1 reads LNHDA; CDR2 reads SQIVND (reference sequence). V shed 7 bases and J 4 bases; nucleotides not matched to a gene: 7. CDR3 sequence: CASKPGQINQPQHF. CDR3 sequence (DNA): TGTGCCAGTAAACCGGGACAGATAAATCAGCCCCAGCATTTT.

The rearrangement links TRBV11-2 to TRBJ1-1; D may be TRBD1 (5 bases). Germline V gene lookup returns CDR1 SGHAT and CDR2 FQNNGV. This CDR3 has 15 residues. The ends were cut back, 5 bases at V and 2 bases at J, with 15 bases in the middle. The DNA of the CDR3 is TGTGCCAGCAGCCACGCCCCAGACAGAAACACTGAAGCTTTCTTT. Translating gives CASSHAPDRNTEAFF.

CDR3 sequence (DNA): TGTGCCAGCAGTTACGATGAGCGGGCCTACGAGCAGTACTTC. Translating gives CASSYDERAYEQYF. This chain links TRBV6-5 with TRBJ2-7; weak D call: TRBD2 (6 bases). The CDR3 length is 14 residues. Trimming stripped 2 bases from V and 2 bases from J, with 10 bases between. Germline CDR1 reads MNHEY; CDR2 reads SVGAGI.

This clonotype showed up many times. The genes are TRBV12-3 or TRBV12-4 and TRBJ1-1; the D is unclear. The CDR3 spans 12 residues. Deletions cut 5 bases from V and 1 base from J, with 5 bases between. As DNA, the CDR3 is TGTGCCAGCAGTATAACGAACACTGAAGCTTTCTTT. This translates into CASSITNTEAFF.

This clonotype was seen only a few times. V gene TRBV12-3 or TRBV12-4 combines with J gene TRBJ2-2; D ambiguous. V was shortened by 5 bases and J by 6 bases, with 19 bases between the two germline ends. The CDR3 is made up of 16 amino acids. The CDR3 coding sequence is TGTGCCAGCAGTCTCCTTCCCCCCACTGGTCCCGGGGAGCTGTTTTTT. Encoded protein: CASSLLPPTGPGELFF.

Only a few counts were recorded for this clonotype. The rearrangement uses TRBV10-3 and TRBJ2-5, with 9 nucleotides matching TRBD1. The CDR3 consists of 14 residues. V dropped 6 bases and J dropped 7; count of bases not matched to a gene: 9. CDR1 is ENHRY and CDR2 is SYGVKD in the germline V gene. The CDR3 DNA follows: TGTGCCATCAGCCGGGACAGGGCTATGGGGACCCAGTACTTC. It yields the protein CAISRDRAMGTQYF.

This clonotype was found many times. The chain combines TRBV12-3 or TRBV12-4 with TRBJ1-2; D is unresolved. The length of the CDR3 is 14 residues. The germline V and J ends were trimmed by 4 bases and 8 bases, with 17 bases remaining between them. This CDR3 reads CASSSIRAAGGYTF. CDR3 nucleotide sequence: TGTGCCAGCAGTTCGATTAGGGCAGCGGGGGGCTACACCTTC.

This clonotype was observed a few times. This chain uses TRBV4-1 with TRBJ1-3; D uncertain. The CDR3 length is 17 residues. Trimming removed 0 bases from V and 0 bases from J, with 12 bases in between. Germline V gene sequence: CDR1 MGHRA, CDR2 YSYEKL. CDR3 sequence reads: CASSQDRSTTSGNTIYF. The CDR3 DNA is TGCGCCAGCAGCCAAGATCGCAGCACAACCTCTGGAAACACCATATATTTT.

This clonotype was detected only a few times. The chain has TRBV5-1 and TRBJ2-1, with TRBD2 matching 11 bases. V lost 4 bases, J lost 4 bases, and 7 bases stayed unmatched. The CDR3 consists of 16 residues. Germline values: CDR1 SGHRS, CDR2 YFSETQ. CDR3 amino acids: CASSERTSGLYNEQFF. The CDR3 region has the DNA TGCGCCAGCAGCGAAAGGACTAGCGGGCTATACAATGAGCAGTTCTTC. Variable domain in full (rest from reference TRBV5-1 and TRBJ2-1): KAGVTQTPRYLIKTRGQQVTLSCSPISGHRSVSWYQQTPGQGLQFLFEYFSETQRNKGNFPGRFSGRQFSNSRSEMNVSTLELGDSALYLCASSERTSGLYNEQFFGPGTRLTVL.

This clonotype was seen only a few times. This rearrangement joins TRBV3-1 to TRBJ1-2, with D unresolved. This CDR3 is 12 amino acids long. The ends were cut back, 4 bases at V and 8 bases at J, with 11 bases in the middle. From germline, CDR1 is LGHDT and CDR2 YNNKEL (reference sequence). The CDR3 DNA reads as TGTGCCAGCAGCCGAAGGCAGAGCGGCTACACCTTC. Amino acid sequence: CASSRRQSGYTF.

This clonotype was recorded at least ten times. The CDR3: CASSLESRGGEAFF. The CDR3 DNA sequence: TGTGCCAGCAGCTTAGAATCCCGGGGGGGTGAAGCTTTCTTT. This rearrangement joins TRBV11-2 to TRBJ1-1, with TRBD1 as a possible D gene (5 bases). Germline CDR1 reads SGHAT; CDR2 reads FQNNGV. The CDR3 is made up of 14 amino acids. Trimming stripped 0 bases from V and 7 bases from J, with 12 bases between.

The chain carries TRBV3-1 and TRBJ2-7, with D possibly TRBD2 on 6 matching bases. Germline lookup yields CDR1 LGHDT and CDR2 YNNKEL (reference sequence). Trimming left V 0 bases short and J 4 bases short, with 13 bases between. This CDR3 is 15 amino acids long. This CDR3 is CASSQDSGTGYEQYF. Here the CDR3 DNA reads TGTGCCAGCAGCCAAGATTCCGGGACTGGTTACGAGCAGTACTTC.

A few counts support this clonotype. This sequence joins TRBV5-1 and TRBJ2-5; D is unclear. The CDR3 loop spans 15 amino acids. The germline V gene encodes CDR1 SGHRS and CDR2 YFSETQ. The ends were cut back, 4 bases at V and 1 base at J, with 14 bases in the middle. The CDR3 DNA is TGCGCCAGCAGCGCCATCTCAGGATTCCAAGAGACCCAGTACTTC. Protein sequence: CASSAISGFQETQYF.

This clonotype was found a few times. Written as DNA, the CDR3 is TGCAGCGCTTCTAGCGGGAGGGCCCCAGATACGCAGTATTTT. Amino acid sequence: CSASSGRAPDTQYF. V and J are TRBV29-1 and TRBJ2-3; 12 nucleotides match TRBD2. There are 14 residues in the CDR3. Germline CDR1 reads SQVTM; CDR2 reads ANQGSEA. V lost 7 bases and J lost 4; bases outside the gene matches: 6.